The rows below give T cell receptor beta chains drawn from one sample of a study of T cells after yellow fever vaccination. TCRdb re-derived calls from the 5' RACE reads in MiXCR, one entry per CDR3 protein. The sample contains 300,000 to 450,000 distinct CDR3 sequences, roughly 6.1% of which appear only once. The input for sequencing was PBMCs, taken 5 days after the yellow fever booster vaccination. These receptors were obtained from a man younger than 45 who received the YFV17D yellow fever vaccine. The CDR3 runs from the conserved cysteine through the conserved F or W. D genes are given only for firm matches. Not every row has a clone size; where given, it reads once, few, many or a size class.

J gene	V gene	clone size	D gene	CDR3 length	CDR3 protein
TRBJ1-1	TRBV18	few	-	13	CASSQQGNTEAFF
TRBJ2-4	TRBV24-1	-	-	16	CATSEDRGPWRDIQYF
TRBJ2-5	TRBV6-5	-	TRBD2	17	CASRPRTSGRLGETQYF
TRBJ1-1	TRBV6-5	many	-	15	CASSYLDSLNTEAFF
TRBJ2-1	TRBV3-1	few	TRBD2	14	CASRSSGKGNEQFF
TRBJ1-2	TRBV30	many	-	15	CAWRRSGGMLYGYTF
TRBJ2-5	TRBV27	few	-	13	CASSLISQETQYF
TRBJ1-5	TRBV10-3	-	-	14	CAIRAHSQQEPQHF
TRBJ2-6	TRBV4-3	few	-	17	CASSQDLAGYGANVLTF
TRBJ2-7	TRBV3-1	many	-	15	CASSSAGGSGYEQYF
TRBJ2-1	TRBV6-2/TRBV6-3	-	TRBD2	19	CASSSPGLAGGSSYNEQFF
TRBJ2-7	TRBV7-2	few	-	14	CASSQRASSYEQYF
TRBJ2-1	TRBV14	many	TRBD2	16	CASSQIRTSGYNEQFF
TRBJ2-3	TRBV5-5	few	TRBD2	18	CASSLEGLQREEADTQYF
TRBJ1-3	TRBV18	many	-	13	CASSPGPRNTIYF
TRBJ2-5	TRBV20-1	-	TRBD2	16	CSAKTGASGNQETQYF
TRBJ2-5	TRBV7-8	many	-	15	CASSPTTGREETQYF
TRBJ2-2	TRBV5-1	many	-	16	CASSFEGRDETGELFF
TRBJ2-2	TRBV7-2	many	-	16	CASSENRGGFTGELFF
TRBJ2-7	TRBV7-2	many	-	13	CASSLRGLHEQYF
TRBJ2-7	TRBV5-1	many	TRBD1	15	CASSPGQGSSYEQYF
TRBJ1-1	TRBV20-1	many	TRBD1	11	CSATRGTEAFF
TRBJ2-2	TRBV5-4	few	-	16	CASSLILWERTGELFF
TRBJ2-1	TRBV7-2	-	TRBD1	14	CASSDPFERDREFF
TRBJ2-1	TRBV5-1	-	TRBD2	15	CASCSGLAGLNEQFF
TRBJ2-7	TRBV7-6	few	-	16	CASSLGLREVSYEQYF
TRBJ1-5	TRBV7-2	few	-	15	CASSPVGNSNQPQHF
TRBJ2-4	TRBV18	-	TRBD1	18	CASSPLLPGGMAKNIQYF
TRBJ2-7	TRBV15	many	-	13	CATSRGDGYEQYF
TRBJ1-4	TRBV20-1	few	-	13	CSARDPRMGKLFF
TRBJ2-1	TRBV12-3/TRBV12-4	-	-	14	CASSLQGSGNEQFF
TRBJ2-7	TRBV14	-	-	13	CASSHVGSYGQYF
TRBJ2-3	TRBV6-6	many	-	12	CASSIGTDTQYF
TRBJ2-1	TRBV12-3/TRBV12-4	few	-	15	CASSLGPLGGGEQFF
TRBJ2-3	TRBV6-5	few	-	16	CASKGGGLAVTDTQYF
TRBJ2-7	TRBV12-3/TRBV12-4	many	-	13	CASSFLQEYEQYF
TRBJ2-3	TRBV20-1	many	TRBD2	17	CSARDLASGSSTDTQYF
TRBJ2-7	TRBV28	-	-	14	CASRDTSYSYEQYF
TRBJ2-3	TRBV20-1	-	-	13	CSVNTGPTDTQYF
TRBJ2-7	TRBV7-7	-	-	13	CASSLQGKTEQYF
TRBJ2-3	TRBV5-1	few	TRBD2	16	CASSLLSTSGSDTQYF